These 6 T cell receptor beta chains came from one sample sequenced in a study of cytomegalovirus exposure and HLA in healthy donors. Researchers ran the PCR with 60 Vbeta and 13 Jbeta primers. Sequenced by immunoSEQ multiplex PCR; TCRdb stores in-frame clones only, minus some. The repertoire consists of approximately 110,000 clones, with around 75% occurring once and the leading ten covering around 0.95%. The sample consisted of PBMCs. These receptors were taken from a woman in her 30s in good health and CMV-seronegative.

The chain uses TRBV5-6 and TRBJ2-3; 12 nucleotides match TRBD1. With 2 bases clipped from V and 4 bases from J, the junction kept 2 bases outside the gene matches. The V gene's germline CDR1 is SGHDT and CDR2 YYEEEE. The CDR3 loop spans 15 amino acids. The CDR3 region is CASSFGTGGPDTQYF. CDR3 nucleotides: TGTGCCAGCAGCTTCGGGACAGGGGGCCCAGATACGCAGTATTTT.

The V gene is TRBV2, the J gene TRBJ2-1; no definite D call. This CDR3 contains 14 residues. Germline V gene lookup returns CDR1 SNHLY and CDR2 FYNNEI. Trimming pared 4 bases from V and 6 bases from J, leaving 13 bases between. CDR3 protein: CASSVLGRSNEQFF. Written as DNA, the CDR3 is TGTGCCAGCAGTGTACTGGGCAGATCCAATGAGCAGTTCTTC.

V gene TRBV10-3 combines with J gene TRBJ1-6; 8 nucleotides align to TRBD1. This CDR3 comprises 14 residues. CDR1 ENHRY and CDR2 SYGVKD come from the germline V gene. J was trimmed by 7 bases and V by 6 bases; bases with no gene match: 5. The CDR3 sequence: CAISQTGGNSPLHF. CDR3 in DNA: TGTGCCATCAGCCAAACAGGGGGAAATTCACCCCTCCACTTT.

V is TRBV5-6 and J is TRBJ2-5; D might be TRBD2 (6 bases). From germline, CDR1 is SGHDT and CDR2 YYEEEE. V was trimmed by 0 bases and J by 6 bases, leaving 12 bases between them. CDR3 size: 14 residues. CDR3 region: CASSLGGGVKTQYF. The CDR3 bases are TGTGCCAGCAGCTTGGGCGGCGGGGTGAAGACCCAGTACTTC.

This clone was seen at least ten times. The V call is TRBV7-9, the J call TRBJ2-7; D call uncertain. The CDR3 contains 17 residues. The V end was cut by 2 bases, the J end by 3 bases, with 20 bases between. Germline V CDR1 and CDR2: SEHNR, FQNEAQ (reference sequence). CDR3 DNA sequence: TGTGCCAGCAGCTTATCGCTTCCTACAGATAATGTCTACGAGCAGTACTTC. Translated: CASSLSLPTDNVYEQYF.

This chain connects TRBV18 to TRBJ2-5; D perhaps matches TRBD1 (6 bases). Trimming removed 5 bases from V and 4 bases from J, with 14 bases in between. Germline lookup yields CDR1 KGHSH and CDR2 LQKENI. The CDR3 is 14 amino acids. The CDR3 here is CASSDTGTSETQYF. The CDR3 DNA sequence: TGTGCCAGCTCAGACACCGGGACATCAGAGACCCAGTACTTC.